The TCR beta chain described here comes from a study of T cells after posttransplantation cyclophosphamide. Study outcomes and limitations: After PTCy, TRB diversity resembled that of CNI/methotrexate controls.

This clone was counted many times. Its antigen remains unidentified. V was trimmed by 1 base and J by 8 bases, leaving 14 bases between them. This CDR3 has 14 amino acids. In germline, CDR1 is SEHNR, CDR2 FQNEAQ (reference sequence). The method was immunoSEQ multiplex PCR; TCRdb's version includes in-frame clones alone and lacks a portion of them. The table lists 40,000 to 45,000 clones, with no singletons. What was sequenced was PBMCs. The chain couples TRBV7-9 to TRBJ1-1; possible D gene TRBD1, 6 bases. The clonotype originates from a man between 35 and 55 years old in good health, CMV-negative, and a related stem cell transplant donor. The CDR3 here is CASSLVGTPLEAFF. CDR3 DNA: TGTGCCAGCAGCTTAGTGGGGACACCTCTAGAAGCTTTCTTT.